The T cell receptor (beta chain) described here comes from a study of T cell responses to AZD1222 COVID-19 vaccine. The J segment lost 2 bases and the V segment lost 5 bases, leaving 9 bases of the junction unmatched. Germline CDR1 is SGHAT and CDR2 is FQNNGV. The CDR3 extends over 15 amino acids. TCRdb's copy holds only in-frame clones and misses some; the assay was immunoSEQ multiplex PCR. The data contain approximately 100,000 clones, around 92% of them singletons. The clonotype was recovered from an adult in good health. The chain has TRBV11-2 and TRBJ2-7; 7 bases line up with TRBD1. Specimen: peripheral blood, collected on day 0 of AZD1222 vaccination. The CDR3 DNA sequence: TGTGCCAGCAGCACCTTGACAGGGAGACCCTACGAGCAGTACTTC. Amino acids: CASSTLTGRPYEQYF.